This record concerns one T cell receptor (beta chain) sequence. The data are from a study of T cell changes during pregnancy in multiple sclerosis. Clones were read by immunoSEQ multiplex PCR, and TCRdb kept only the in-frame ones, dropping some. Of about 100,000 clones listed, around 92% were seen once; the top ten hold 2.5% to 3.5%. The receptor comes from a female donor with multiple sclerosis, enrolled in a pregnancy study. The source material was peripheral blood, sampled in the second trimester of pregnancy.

CDR3 coding DNA: TGTGCCAGCAGCGGCCGGGACAGGGCCTCTGAAGCTTTCTTT. This sequence encodes CASSGRDRASEAFF. The V call is TRBV9, the J call TRBJ1-1, with 9 bases identical to TRBD1. With 3 bases clipped from V and 6 bases from J, the junction kept 6 bases outside the gene matches. CDR1 SGDLS and CDR2 YYNGEE come from the germline V gene. The CDR3 consists of 14 residues.